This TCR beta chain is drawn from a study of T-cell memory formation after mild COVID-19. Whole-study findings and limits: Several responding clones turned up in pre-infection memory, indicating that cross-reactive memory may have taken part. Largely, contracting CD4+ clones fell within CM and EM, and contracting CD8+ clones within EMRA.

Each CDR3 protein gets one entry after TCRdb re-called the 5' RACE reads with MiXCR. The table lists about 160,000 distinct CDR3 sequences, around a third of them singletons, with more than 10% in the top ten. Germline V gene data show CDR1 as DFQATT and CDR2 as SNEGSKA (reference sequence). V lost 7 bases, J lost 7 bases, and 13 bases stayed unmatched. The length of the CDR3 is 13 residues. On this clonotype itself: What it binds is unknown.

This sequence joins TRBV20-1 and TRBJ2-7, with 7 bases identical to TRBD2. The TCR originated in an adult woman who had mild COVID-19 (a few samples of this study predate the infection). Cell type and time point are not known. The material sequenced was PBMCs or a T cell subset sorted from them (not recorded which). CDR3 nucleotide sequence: TGCAGTGTGGGCGGGGGAGGCGGAAGGGAGCAGTACTTC. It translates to CSVGGGGGREQYF.